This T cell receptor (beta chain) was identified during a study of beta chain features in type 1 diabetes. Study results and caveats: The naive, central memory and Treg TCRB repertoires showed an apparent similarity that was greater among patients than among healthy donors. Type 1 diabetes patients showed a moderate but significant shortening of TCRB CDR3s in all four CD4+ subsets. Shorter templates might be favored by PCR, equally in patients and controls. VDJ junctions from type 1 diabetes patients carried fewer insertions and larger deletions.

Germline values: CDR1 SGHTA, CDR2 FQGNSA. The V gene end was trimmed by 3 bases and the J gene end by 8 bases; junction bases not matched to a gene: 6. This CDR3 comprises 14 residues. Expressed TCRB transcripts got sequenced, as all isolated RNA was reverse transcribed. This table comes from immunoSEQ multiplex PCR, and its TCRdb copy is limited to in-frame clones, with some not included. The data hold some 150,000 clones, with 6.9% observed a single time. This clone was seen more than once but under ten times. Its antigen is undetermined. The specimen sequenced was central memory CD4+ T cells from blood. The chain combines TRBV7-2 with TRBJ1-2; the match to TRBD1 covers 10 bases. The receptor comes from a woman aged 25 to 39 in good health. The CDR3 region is CASSFTTGGGGYTF. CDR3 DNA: TGTGCCAGCAGCTTCACGACAGGGGGCGGCGGCTACACCTTC.